The text below deals with one T cell receptor beta chain. There is no known antigen for this receptor. Per-base quality was not reported, and no clone a single base away is much larger than it. This record comes from a study of T cell repertoires in cytomegalovirus infection (dated by TCRdb to the late 2010s). At the level of the whole study: Peptide stimulations targeted recently identified HLA-C-restricted CMV epitopes, whose presentation resists viral immunomodulation, together with well-studied HLA-B-restricted epitopes. Donor HLA type was relevant to the analysis, because carriage of CMV infection together with the matching HLA type was indicated by public TCR beta signatures. Overall study outcomes, separate from this receptor: In both this cohort and an independent cohort of several hundred donors, the cumulative frequency of public TCR beta family members distinguished carriers of CMV infection plus the relevant HLA type. The ex vivo response was dominated by HLA-C-restricted CMV-specific TCR beta clonotypes, and the single most frequent clonotype in two of eight donors was supplied by these HLA-C-restricted clonotypes.

CDR1 and CDR2 are read off the germline V gene as MNHEY and SVGAGI. Trimming leaves V shorter by 2 bases and J shorter by 5 bases, with the junction holding 5 bases beyond the gene matches. The CDR3, from cysteine to phenylalanine, totals 15 residues. The kept DNA is CDR3 alone, 45 bases in frame from the first base. TCRdb names Illumina HiSeq 1500 as the instrument used. TCRdb's own reprocessing of the public reads used fastp at Q25 and MiXCR and kept productive beta chains. Each entry merges the rows of one CDR3 protein and shows their most common DNA and genes. The sample contains 650,000 to 900,000 distinct CDR3 sequences, approximately 32% of them found a single time. The top ten hold about an eighth of the sample. The sample's treatment or condition label, decoded: in vitro stimulation with specific CMV peptide epitopes to enrich CMV-specific T cells.

This specimen was cultured CD8+ T cells from PBMCs, taken from culture after CMV antigen stimulation. The sequence links TRBV6-5 to TRBJ2-1; the junction holds 8 bases that match TRBD2. This receptor was identified in a human donor in good health (CMV status not recorded). Some clones in this sample may be carry-over from other donors' samples. The nucleotide sequence is TGTGCCAGCAGTTACGGTAGCGGGACAAACAATGAGCAGTTCTTC. This translates into CASSYGSGTNNEQFF.